Listed below are T cell receptor beta chains from one sample, sequenced in a study of blood T cell repertoires in COVID-19. Data came from immunoSEQ multiplex PCR; TCRdb stores just in-frame clones and leaves some out. The data show some 190,000 clones, more than 70% seen once. Sequencing was done on a sample of peripheral blood. Receptor source: a woman aged 80 or older with active or convalescent COVID-19. The CDR3 runs from the conserved cysteine through the conserved F or W. The D gene is left open where the match is weak. Some rows have no size entry. The others give once, few or many, or a class for an expanded clone.

V	size	D	J	CDR3	DNA
TRBV5-1	once	NA	TRBJ2-7	CASSLGLSTYEQYF	TGCGCCAGCAGCTTGGGCCTATCTACCTACGAGCAGTACTTC
TRBV6-5	NA	NA	TRBJ2-2	CASSRPVAGELFF	TGTGCCAGCAGCCGTCCGGTTGCCGGGGAGCTGTTTTTT
TRBV9	NA	TRBD1	TRBJ2-7	CASSSTGTGIGEQYF	TGTGCCAGCAGCTCAACAGGGACAGGGATCGGCGAGCAGTACTTC
TRBV4-1	NA	NA	TRBJ1-4	CASSQDWEEKLFF	TGCGCCAGCAGCCAAGATTGGGAGGAAAAACTGTTTTTT
TRBV5-1	NA	TRBD1	TRBJ1-2	CASSFSGGRYGYTF	TGCGCCAGCAGCTTTTCAGGGGGCAGATATGGCTACACCTTC
TRBV27	NA	TRBD1	TRBJ2-5	CASRMTGILETQYF	TGTGCCAGCAGGATGACAGGGATATTGGAGACCCAGTACTTC
TRBV5-1	NA	TRBD1	TRBJ1-1	CASSSGRGLTEAFF	TGCGCCAGCAGCTCGGGCAGGGGGCTCACTGAAGCTTTCTTT
TRBV3-1/TRBV3-2	once	NA	TRBJ2-3	CASSQDIGGKSTQYF	TGTGCCAGCAGCCAAGATATCGGGGGAAAGAGTACGCAGTATTTT
TRBV9	NA	TRBD1	TRBJ2-4	CASSVATGGKNIQYF	TGTGCCAGCAGCGTAGCCACAGGGGGCAAAAACATTCAGTACTTC
TRBV11-2	few	NA	TRBJ1-1	CASSFSRGPTEAFF	TGTGCCAGCAGCTTCAGCAGGGGCCCCACTGAAGCTTTCTTT
TRBV4-1	NA	TRBD2	TRBJ2-3	CASSLKASGRIDTQYF	TGCGCCAGCAGCCTCAAGGCTAGCGGGAGGATAGATACGCAGTATTTT
TRBV28	NA	TRBD1	TRBJ1-1	CASSPGGSGTEAFF	TGTGCCAGCAGCCCAGGGGGGTCCGGTACTGAAGCTTTCTTT
TRBV6-5	NA	NA	TRBJ2-1	CASRRTSGEQFF	TGTGCCAGCAGGCGTACTAGTGGCGAGCAGTTCTTC
TRBV4-1	NA	TRBD1	TRBJ2-5	CASSQDPGQRRETQYF	TGCGCCAGCAGCCAAGATCCGGGACAGCGGAGGGAGACCCAGTACTTC
TRBV7-3	NA	NA	TRBJ2-1	CASSPRTGYNEQFF	TGTGCCAGCAGCCCGAGGACTGGATACAATGAGCAGTTCTTC
TRBV7-8	few	NA	TRBJ1-5	CASSPNGGGEVQPQHF	TGTGCCAGCAGCCCGAACGGCGGGGGCGAGGTTCAGCCCCAGCATTTT
TRBV2	NA	TRBD2	TRBJ2-1	CASTSPGLAGEQFF	TGTGCCAGCACCTCACCGGGACTAGCGGGAGAGCAGTTCTTC
TRBV11-3	NA	TRBD2	TRBJ2-5	CASSSGGRALETQYF	TGTGCCAGCAGTTCTGGCGGGAGGGCTTTAGAGACCCAGTACTTC
TRBV6-6	few	NA	TRBJ1-2	CASSLGQGYYGYTF	TGTGCCAGCAGTTTGGGCCAGGGTTACTATGGCTACACCTTC
TRBV5-5	NA	TRBD1	TRBJ2-4	CASSLTGGLNIQYF	TGTGCCAGCAGCTTAACAGGGGGTCTAAACATTCAGTACTTC
TRBV6-5	NA	NA	TRBJ1-5	CASAKGRDSNQPQHF	TGTGCCAGCGCAAAAGGGCGGGATAGCAATCAGCCCCAGCATTTT
TRBV9	NA	NA	TRBJ2-1	CASGADLYNEQFF	TGTGCCAGCGGGGCGGATCTCTACAATGAGCAGTTCTTC
TRBV5-1	NA	NA	TRBJ1-3	CASSLSGVNGNTIYF	TGCGCCAGCAGCTTGTCAGGGGTCAATGGAAACACCATATATTTT
TRBV28	NA	TRBD2	TRBJ2-3	CASSELAGLNTDTQYF	TGTGCCAGCAGCGAACTAGCGGGACTTAACACAGATACGCAGTATTTT
TRBV2	NA	TRBD2	TRBJ2-1	CASRTSGRAAYNEQFF	TGTGCCAGTCGGACTAGCGGGAGGGCCGCCTACAATGAGCAGTTCTTC
TRBV5-1	NA	NA	TRBJ2-2	CASSLTGNTGELFF	TGCGCCAGCAGCTTAACCGGGAACACCGGGGAGCTGTTTTTT
TRBV5-4	NA	NA	TRBJ2-3	CASSFWLTGSLDTQYF	TGTGCCAGCAGCTTCTGGCTCACCGGGAGTCTAGATACGCAGTATTTT
TRBV9	NA	TRBD1	TRBJ1-2	CASSVTGYGYTF	TGTGCCAGCAGCGTGACAGGGTATGGCTACACCTTC
TRBV9	NA	NA	TRBJ2-1	CASSAPGLYNEQFF	TGTGCCAGCAGCGCACCGGGACTTTACAATGAGCAGTTCTTC
TRBV6-6	NA	NA	TRBJ1-5	CASSYSQVVQPQHF	TGTGCCAGCAGTTACTCACAGGTAGTTCAGCCCCAGCATTTT
TRBV19	NA	NA	TRBJ2-1	CASSGQSGPHNEQFF	TGTGCCAGTAGTGGCCAGAGCGGACCCCACAATGAGCAGTTCTTC
TRBV19	NA	TRBD1	TRBJ1-2	CASTARQGYYGYTF	TGTGCCAGTACCGCTAGACAGGGATACTATGGCTACACCTTC
TRBV15	NA	NA	TRBJ1-1	CATSRGGLGTEAFF	TGTGCCACCAGCAGAGGGGGCCTGGGCACTGAAGCTTTCTTT
TRBV7-3	NA	NA	TRBJ2-1	CASSLGGAISYNEQFF	TGTGCCAGCAGCTTAGGGGGGGCCATATCCTACAATGAGCAGTTCTTC
TRBV5-4	NA	TRBD2	TRBJ2-3	CASSREGLAGEGTDTQYF	TGTGCCAGCAGTCGGGAGGGACTAGCGGGAGAAGGGACAGATACGCAGTATTTT
TRBV19	NA	NA	TRBJ1-2	CASSEAGNYGYTF	TGTGCCAGTAGTGAGGCAGGGAACTATGGCTACACCTTC
TRBV5-5	NA	NA	TRBJ1-5	CASSQTPDQPQHF	TGTGCCAGCAGCCAAACACCCGATCAGCCCCAGCATTTT
TRBV7-6	NA	NA	TRBJ1-5	CASSLVAPPQGLQHF	TGTGCCAGCAGCTTAGTAGCCCCCCCACAGGGTTTACAGCATTTT
TRBV5-1	NA	NA	TRBJ1-1	CASSLRPGNTEAFF	TGCGCCAGCAGCTTGCGCCCAGGGAACACTGAAGCTTTCTTT
TRBV15	NA	NA	TRBJ2-3	CATSRVDSADTQYF	TGTGCCACCAGCAGAGTTGATAGTGCAGATACGCAGTATTTT